This T cell receptor beta chain was recovered during a study of blood T cell repertoires in COVID-19. Study-wide context: Sample material is recorded as cDNA or gDNA derived from T cells, B-cell-depleted T cells, or PBMCs.

The CDR3 has 12 residues. Per the germline V gene, CDR1 is SQVTM and CDR2 is ANQGSEA. V was trimmed by 6 bases and J by 4 bases, leaving 10 bases between them. TCRdb keeps only in-frame clones here, not all; method: immunoSEQ multiplex PCR. The sample includes about 110,000 clones, roughly 83% of them seen just once. A single count supports this clone. The chain combines TRBV29-1 with TRBJ1-5; a weak D match, TRBD1 (5 bases). The sample comprised peripheral blood. The TCR comes from a woman aged 55-70 years with acute or convalescent COVID-19. CDR3 amino acids: CSVKDKNQPQHF. The CDR3 nucleotides read TGCAGCGTCAAGGACAAGAATCAGCCCCAGCATTTT.